These T cell receptor beta chains were read from a single sample in a study of control samples from healthy donors and cancer patients. Data came from immunoSEQ multiplex PCR; TCRdb stores just in-frame clones and leaves some out. The table has roughly 150,000 clones, approximately 86% seen once. Material: blood. These receptors all come from a man aged 18 to 30 in good health. CDR3s include the opening cysteine and the closing phenylalanine or tryptophan. Each record gives: D gene, clone size, J gene, V gene, CDR3 DNA, CDR3 protein. The D gene is left open where the match is weak. The size of a clone is reported for some rows only, either as once, few or many, or as a class for expanded clones.

. | . | TRBJ2-1 | TRBV11-2 | TGTGCCAGCAGCTCTCCCCGTGACAATGAGCAGTTCTTC | CASSSPRDNEQFF
. | . | TRBJ1-1 | TRBV28 | TGTGCCAGCAGCACGGACGGAAACACTGAAGCTTTCTTT | CASSTDGNTEAFF
TRBD1 | once | TRBJ2-5 | TRBV7-2 | TGTGCCAGCAGCCCCGGGACAGGGTCCGAGACCCAGTACTTC | CASSPGTGSETQYF
. | once | TRBJ1-4 | TRBV5-6 | TGTGCCAGCAGCTTAGACCGCGCAACTAATGAAAAACTGTTTTTT | CASSLDRATNEKLFF
TRBD1 | . | TRBJ2-3 | TRBV9 | TGTGCCAGCAGCGCCCGGACAGGGGGCGTAGATACGCAGTATTTT | CASSARTGGVDTQYF
. | . | TRBJ2-3 | TRBV28 | TGTGCCAGCACCGGAGGGCTACACAATGGCGGAGATACGCAGTATTTT | CASTGGLHNGGDTQYF
TRBD1 | . | TRBJ2-1 | TRBV9 | TGTGCCAGCAGCGTAGAGGGACAGGTCAACGAGCAGTTCTTC | CASSVEGQVNEQFF
TRBD1 | . | TRBJ1-1 | TRBV18 | TGTGCCAGCTCACCAAGGGGGCTTACTGAAGCTTTCTTT | CASSPRGLTEAFF
. | . | TRBJ1-1 | TRBV18 | TGTGCCAGCTCACCGTCCGTGAAGGGCTTTTTGGCTGAAGCTTTCTTT | CASSPSVKGFLAEAFF
. | . | TRBJ2-1 | TRBV6-2/TRBV6-3 | TGTGCCAGCAGCCCCCCGGGGAACCCCTACAATGAGCAGTTCTTC | CASSPPGNPYNEQFF
. | . | TRBJ2-5 | TRBV12-5 | TGTGCTAGTGGTTTGGTACTAAGACGGTTCTCCCACCAAGAGACCCAGTACTTC | CASGLVLRRFSHQETQYF
. | few | TRBJ1-5 | TRBV14 | TGTGCCAGCAGCCAAGAGGACGGGGATCAGCCCCAGCATTTT | CASSQEDGDQPQHF
. | once | TRBJ1-2 | TRBV30 | TGTGCCTGGAGTGCAGGGCCACAGGGCCATGGCTACACCTTC | CAWSAGPQGHGYTF
. | . | TRBJ1-3 | TRBV5-1 | TGCGCCAGCAGCCCAGGGGATGCTGGAAACACCATATATTTT | CASSPGDAGNTIYF
TRBD2 | . | TRBJ2-4 | TRBV5-5 | TGTGCCAGCAGCCCGGGACTAGCGGGGAGATACAAAAACATTCAGTACTTC | CASSPGLAGRYKNIQYF
TRBD1 | . | TRBJ2-7 | TRBV28 | TGTGCCAGCAGGGGGGGCAGGGGGCCGTACGAGCAGTACTTC | CASRGGRGPYEQYF
TRBD1 | . | TRBJ2-7 | TRBV5-1 | TGCGCCAGCAGCTTGGCGGGACAGTGGGCCTACGAGCAGTACTTC | CASSLAGQWAYEQYF
TRBD1 | . | TRBJ2-7 | TRBV15 | TGTGCCACCAGCAGAGGGGGGGACAGGGTCAACGAGCAGTACTTC | CATSRGGDRVNEQYF
. | few | TRBJ1-5 | TRBV6-5 | TGTGCCAGCAGTTACTCTCCGTATCAGCCCCAGCATTTT | CASSYSPYQPQHF
. | . | TRBJ2-6 | TRBV2 | TGTGCCAGCAGTCCGATAGGGTACGGGGCCAACGTCCTGACTTTC | CASSPIGYGANVLTF
. | . | TRBJ2-7 | TRBV5-1 | TGCGCCAGCAGGCCGACCGGGGACTTGAAGCAGTACTTC | CASRPTGDLKQYF
. | . | TRBJ1-1 | TRBV5-6 | TGTGCCAGCAGCTTCAGGGTGAACACTGAAGCTTTCTTT | CASSFRVNTEAFF